Included here is one T cell receptor (beta chain) sequence, with context. This sample is part of a study of blood T cell repertoires in COVID-19. Study information: COVID-19 samples from acute and convalescent phases originated in the United States, Italy and Spain. From T cells, B-cell-depleted T cells, or PBMCs came the material, which was cDNA or gDNA.

The V and J ends lost 7 bases and 7 bases, in that order; junction bases with no gene match: 10. In germline, CDR1 is ENHRY, CDR2 SYGVKD. CDR3 length: 14 residues. Study processing details: Reference gene primers were amplified, and this amplification served to estimate nucleated cell counts. Clones were read by immunoSEQ multiplex PCR, and TCRdb kept only the in-frame ones, dropping some. D and trimming come from the DNA, and the V and J calls and clone size come from that table. The data show just under 150,000 clones, roughly 85% seen once. The chain is built from TRBV10-3 and TRBJ1-5; 7 positions agree with TRBD1. Input material: peripheral blood. The TCR was taken from a human donor with acute or convalescent COVID-19. The donor label of this sample is uncertain. The CDR3 DNA reads TGTGCCATCAAATCACAGGGGAACGAGCAGCCCCAGCATTTT. Translation: CAIKSQGNEQPQHF.